This TCR beta chain was identified in a study of blood T cell repertoires in COVID-19. Germline CDR1 is SNHLY and CDR2 is FYNNEI. The CDR3 runs 17 residues. Trimming removed 4 bases from V and 4 bases from J; junction bases left unmatched: 16. Sequencing was performed with immunoSEQ multiplex PCR; in TCRdb, only in-frame clones are kept and a portion is missing. This table holds more than 150,000 clones, less than 85% found once. V is TRBV2 and J is TRBJ2-7; 7 bases match TRBD2. The source material was peripheral blood. The clonotype was recovered from a man aged 50 or older who had recovered from COVID-19. DNA for the CDR3: TGTGCCAGCAGTGCGGCGCTTATGTTAGCGGGCCCATACGAGCAGTACTTC. Translation: CASSAALMLAGPYEQYF.